The 3 T cell receptor beta chains below come from one sample, sequenced in a study of T-cell memory formation after mild COVID-19. From the 5' RACE reads, TCRdb called clonotypes with MiXCR, one entry per CDR3 protein. The table includes around 100,000 distinct CDR3 sequences, 22% detected once. Sequences were obtained from PBMCs or a T cell subset sorted from them (not recorded which). The source of these receptors is a man aged 18 to 35 who had mild COVID-19 (a few samples of this study predate the infection). Cell type and time point are not known.

The CDR3 sequence: CASSEDQGLPYNEQFF. CDR3 DNA: TGTGCCAGCAGCGAAGACCAGGGGCTTCCCTACAATGAGCAGTTCTTC. The J gene is TRBJ2-1, the V gene TRBV6-2 or TRBV6-3, with D possibly being TRBD1 (6 bases). There are 16 residues in the CDR3. Germline CDR1 is MNHEY and CDR2 is SVGEGT. Trimming pared 6 bases from V and 2 bases from J, leaving 17 bases between.

This clonotype was observed a handful of times. The DNA is left out, because the CDR3 cannot be placed on it with certainty; the CDR3 is given as TCRdb lists it. The genes are TRBV6-4 and TRBJ1-5; the table's TRBD1 call for D was not verified on the DNA. A total of 16 residues make up the CDR3, ends included. Germline V lookup: CDR1 MRHNA, CDR2 SNTAGT. The CDR3 reads CASILDRTECNQPQHF.

This chain connects TRBV6-5 to TRBJ2-1; the D gene is possibly TRBD1 (5 bases). Germline CDR1 reads MNHEY; CDR2 reads SVGAGI. This CDR3 is built from 14 residues. V lost 6 bases and J lost 6, with 15 bases in between. For the CDR3, the DNA is TGTGCCAGCAGAGGAACTCCTAGGGGCAATGAGCAGTTCTTC. Amino acids: CASRGTPRGNEQFF.